One and the same sample provided the 21 T cell receptor beta chains below, sequenced in a study of T cell responses to AZD1222 COVID-19 vaccine. The repertoire was sequenced with immunoSEQ multiplex PCR; TCRdb's copy has only in-frame clones and lacks some. The data show 100,000 to 150,000 clones, 92% seen once. Sequencing was performed on peripheral blood, taken 28 days after the second AZD1222 dose. These receptors were obtained from an adult who received the AZD1222 COVID-19 vaccine.

The rearrangement uses TRBV3-1 (or the pseudogene TRBV3-2) and TRBJ1-5; D is ambiguous. The V gene's germline CDR1 is LGHDT and CDR2 YNNKEL (reference sequence). The CDR3 has 18 residues. Trimming took 0 bases from V and 7 from J, leaving 22 bases between them. CDR3 loop: CASSQDPVGSLLRQPQHF. CDR3 DNA: TGTGCCAGCAGCCAAGATCCGGTCGGGTCGCTCCTTCGACAGCCCCAGCATTTT.

The J gene is TRBJ2-7, the V gene TRBV5-8; 10 nucleotides align to TRBD1. Trimming at V came to 0 bases and at J to 3 bases, leaving 6 bases not matched to a gene. The germline gives CDR1 SGHTS, CDR2 YDEGEE. This CDR3 has 16 residues. For the CDR3, the DNA is TGTGCCAGCAGCTTGGCCGCTGGGACAGGGGACTACGAGCAGTACTTC. Amino acid sequence: CASSLAAGTGDYEQYF.

This clone was found a few times. This chain joins TRBV25-1 and TRBJ2-1; D is possibly TRBD1 (6 bases). V was shortened by 3 bases and J by 5 bases, with 14 bases between the two germline ends. The CDR3 consists of 15 residues. Germline values: CDR1 MGHDK, CDR2 SYGVNS. The CDR3 region is CASSERDRRDNEQFF. The CDR3 DNA is TGTGCCAGCAGTGAGCGCGACAGGAGAGACAATGAGCAGTTCTTC.

This chain connects TRBV2 to TRBJ1-3, with D tentatively TRBD1 (6 bases). Germline CDR1 is SNHLY and CDR2 is FYNNEI. The CDR3 covers 14 residues. V lost 6 bases, J lost 9 bases, and 18 bases lay in between. This CDR3 is CASRADRKIGTIYF. The CDR3 region has the DNA TGTGCCAGCAGGGCCGACAGGAAAATAGGCACCATATATTTT.

The chain carries TRBV19 and TRBJ2-6; D unclear. CDR1 LNHDA and CDR2 SQIVND come from the germline V gene (reference sequence). Between the trimmed V and J ends, which lost 3 bases and 0 bases, there was a span of 6 bases. The CDR3 is 15 residues long. The CDR3 here is CASSILSSGANVLTF. The CDR3 DNA reads as TGTGCCAGTAGTATTTTGAGCTCTGGGGCCAACGTCCTGACTTTC. The entire variable domain, with the rest obtained from reference TRBV19 and TRBJ2-6, is as follows: DGGITQSPKYLFRKEGQNVTLSCEQNLNHDAMYWYRQDPGQGLRLIYYSQIVNDFQKGDIAEGYSVSREKKESFPLTVTSAQKNPTAFYLCASSILSSGANVLTFGAGSRLTVL.

The chain joins TRBV5-1 to TRBJ1-1, with TRBD1 matching over 8 bases. Germline CDR1 and CDR2: SGHRS and YFSETQ. The CDR3 is 14 residues long. The V gene end was trimmed by 4 bases and the J gene end by 2 bases; junction bases not matched to a gene: 4. The CDR3 is CASSLTGVNTEAFF. CDR3 DNA: TGCGCCAGCAGCCTGACAGGGGTAAACACTGAAGCTTTCTTT.

The chain employs TRBV19 and TRBJ2-2, with 10 nucleotides matching TRBD1. The CDR3 spans 15 residues. Looked up from germline, CDR1 is LNHDA and CDR2 is SQIVND (reference sequence). Germline trimming cut 7 bases from V and 7 bases from J; bases unmatched to any gene: 9. CDR3 region: CASTAGTGAVGELFF. CDR3 nucleotide sequence: TGTGCCAGTACTGCCGGGACAGGGGCTGTCGGGGAGCTGTTTTTT.

This sequence joins TRBV3-1 (or the pseudogene TRBV3-2) and TRBJ2-7, with a possible D match to TRBD2 (6 bases). The V gene lost 4 bases and the J gene lost 1 base, with 17 bases spanning the gap. The CDR3 totals 16 residues. CDR1 is LGHDT, CDR2 YNNKEL, per germline (reference sequence). CDR3 amino acids: CASSPSGTSPSYEQYF. CDR3 DNA sequence: TGTGCCAGCAGCCCATCCGGGACTTCTCCATCCTACGAGCAGTACTTC.

The chain combines TRBV21-1 with TRBJ2-7. TRBV21-1 is flagged as a pseudogene. The CDR3 extends over 17 amino acids. This CDR3 reads CASSKEGSQSIAYEQYF. The CDR3 bases are TGTGCCAGCAGCAAAGAAGGGTCCCAGAGTATAGCCTACGAGCAGTACTTC.

V is TRBV4-1 and J is TRBJ2-7; 10 nucleotides align to TRBD2. CDR1 is MGHRA, CDR2 YSYEKL, per germline. The CDR3 covers 18 residues. Trimming at V came to 1 base and at J to 3 bases, leaving 12 bases not matched to a gene. The CDR3 loop is CASSQVPGRASGGYEQYF. The CDR3 DNA sequence: TGCGCCAGCAGCCAAGTCCCAGGAAGGGCTAGCGGGGGCTACGAGCAGTACTTC.

The genes are TRBV19 and TRBJ1-2, with D possibly matching TRBD1 (5 bases). Germline lookup yields CDR1 LNHDA and CDR2 SQIVND (reference sequence). This CDR3 has 12 residues. The germline V and J ends were trimmed by 8 bases and 1 base, with 8 bases remaining between them. CDR3 nucleotides: TGTGCCAGTGGGGCACATAACTATGGCTACACCTTC. The encoded protein is CASGAHNYGYTF.

For the CDR3, the DNA is TGTGCCAGCAGTTTACGCCCCCCGGGGGTATCCAATCAGCCCCAGCATTTT. This gives the protein CASSLRPPGVSNQPQHF. The V gene is TRBV27, the J gene TRBJ1-5; tentative D call: TRBD1 (5 bases). V gave up 2 bases and J gave up 3 bases, with 17 bases separating them. The CDR3 spans 17 residues. Germline V gives CDR1 MNHEY, CDR2 SMNVEV (reference sequence).

Notes on this clone: This sample includes further DNA sequences coding for the same CDR3. The J gene is TRBJ1-1, the V gene TRBV19; 7 nucleotides line up with TRBD1. This CDR3 has 13 amino acids. Germline-derived CDR1 and CDR2 are LNHDA and SQIVND (reference sequence). V lost 3 bases, J lost 5 bases, and 3 bases stayed unmatched. CDR3 DNA: TGTGCCAGTAGTATCGCAGGGGGGACTGAAGCTTTCTTT. Protein: CASSIAGGTEAFF.

The CDR3 DNA reads TGTGCCAGCAGTTTATGGGGACTAGCGGGGGGGCCCTACCAAGAGACCCAGTACTTC. Translated, it gives CASSLWGLAGGPYQETQYF. V usage is TRBV28 and J usage is TRBJ2-5; 16 nucleotides align to TRBD2. Germline V gives CDR1 MDHEN, CDR2 SYDVKM. V dropped 0 bases and J dropped 0; count of bases not matched to a gene: 4. The CDR3 contains 19 residues.

The gene calls are TRBV24-1 and TRBJ1-1, with D possibly TRBD1 on 5 matching bases. Deletions cut 9 bases from V and 4 bases from J, with 20 bases between. Per germline, CDR1 KGHDR and CDR2 SFDVKD. This CDR3 contains 15 residues. CDR3 region: CATSQGRVGVTEAFF. CDR3 bases: TGTGCCACCTCCCAGGGCAGAGTGGGTGTCACTGAAGCTTTCTTT.

This rearrangement joins TRBV28 to TRBJ2-7; D is undetermined. V lost 6 bases and J lost 0, with 18 bases in between. CDR1 is MDHEN and CDR2 is SYDVKM in the germline V gene. CDR3 length equals 16 residues. The CDR3 spells CASRFRRVKNSYEQYF. The CDR3 DNA sequence: TGTGCCAGCAGGTTTAGAAGGGTTAAGAACTCCTACGAGCAGTACTTC.

V gene TRBV6-5 combines with J gene TRBJ1-4; TRBD1 agrees at 7 bases. V was pared by 4 bases and J by 4 bases, with 9 bases of the junction left unmatched. This CDR3 has 16 amino acids. CDR1 MNHEY and CDR2 SVGAGI come from the germline V gene. CDR3 bases: TGTGCCAGCAGTTCCCGACCGGGACAGTATAATGAAAAACTGTTTTTT. Protein sequence: CASSSRPGQYNEKLFF.

The chain uses TRBV28 and TRBJ2-7; TRBD1 matches at 7 bases. Trimming removed 5 bases from V and 0 bases from J; junction bases left unmatched: 7. CDR3 length equals 15 residues. Germline lookup yields CDR1 MDHEN and CDR2 SYDVKM. This chain's CDR3 is CASSITGANSYEQYF. As DNA, the CDR3 is TGTGCCAGCAGTATAACAGGGGCGAACTCCTACGAGCAGTACTTC.

V and J are TRBV7-2 and TRBJ2-5; D is perhaps TRBD2 (7 bases). Trimming took 3 bases from V and 7 from J, leaving 12 bases between them. This CDR3 region has 13 residues. Looked up from germline, CDR1 is SGHTA and CDR2 is FQGNSA. The chain's CDR3 is CASSFNREGTQYF. Written as DNA, the CDR3 is TGTGCCAGCAGCTTTAACAGGGAGGGGACCCAGTACTTC.

The J gene is TRBJ1-4, the V gene TRBV28, with 7 bases matching TRBD1. Looked up from germline, CDR1 is MDHEN and CDR2 is SYDVKM. There are 15 residues in the CDR3. V was pared by 5 bases and J by 7 bases, with 10 bases of the junction left unmatched. In nucleotides, the CDR3 is TGTGCCAGCAGTCTGACAGGGATTTATAGTGAAAAACTGTTTTTT. Translation: CASSLTGIYSEKLFF.

The rearrangement joins TRBV19 to TRBJ2-1; 8 bases are shared with TRBD1. This CDR3 has 15 residues. Germline loops: CDR1 LNHDA, CDR2 SQIVND (reference sequence). With V trimmed by 7 bases and J by 4 bases, 9 bases remained unmatched. The CDR3 DNA is TGTGCCAGTAAACCTCGGGACAGGCTATACAATGAGCAGTTCTTC. Translating gives CASKPRDRLYNEQFF.